Listed below are T cell receptor beta chains from one sample, sequenced in a study of T cell responses to AZD1222 COVID-19 vaccine. TCRdb's table, derived via immunoSEQ multiplex PCR, lists solely in-frame clones and lacks some. The table includes over 100,000 clones, around nine tenths detected once. The source was peripheral blood, collected on day 0 of AZD1222 vaccination. These receptors were obtained from an adult in good health. Each CDR3 is given with its conserved first and last residue. A D gene is named only where the DNA matches it firmly. Rows may omit the clone size; those that give it use once, few, many or a size class.

V	D	J	size	DNA	CDR3
TRBV5-6	TRBD1	TRBJ1-6	-	TGTGCCAGCAGCTTACAACAGGGGGCCGGACGTTCACCCCTCCACTTT	CASSLQQGAGRSPLHF
TRBV19	-	TRBJ2-2	-	TGTGCCAGTAGTCCCGCCACCGGGGAGCTGTTTTTT	CASSPATGELFF
TRBV11-2	-	TRBJ2-5	-	TGTGCCAGCAGAGATTCTGGGGCCGGGGAGACCCAGTACTTC	CASRDSGAGETQYF
TRBV7-2	TRBD2	TRBJ2-2	-	TGTGCCAGCAGCTCTAGCGGGTCCGGGGAGCTGTTTTTT	CASSSSGSGELFF
TRBV10-2	TRBD2	TRBJ2-7	-	TGCGCCAGCAGGGAACGGGGGGAAGGGTACGAGCAGTACTTC	CASRERGEGYEQYF
TRBV6-5	TRBD2	TRBJ2-3	-	TGTGCCAGCATCAGGGGACTAGCGAGCACAGATACGCAGTATTTT	CASIRGLASTDTQYF
TRBV5-5	-	TRBJ1-1	-	TGTGCCAGCAGCTTGGCGGGCGGGGCAATGAACACTGAAGCTTTCTTT	CASSLAGGAMNTEAFF
TRBV24-1	-	TRBJ1-5	-	TGTGCCACCAGTTTGGACAGCAATCAGCCCCAGCATTTT	CATSLDSNQPQHF
TRBV5-1	-	TRBJ1-2	-	TGCGCCAGCAGCGATACTTCGACCGACTATGGCTACACCTTC	CASSDTSTDYGYTF
TRBV28	-	TRBJ2-7	-	TGTGCCAGCAGTTTTAGGGGGTCCGCGAAGTACTTC	CASSFRGSAKYF
TRBV6-5	TRBD2	TRBJ2-1	-	TGTGCCAGCAACCCCTACGGGAGGAGGTACAATGAGCAGTTCTTC	CASNPYGRRYNEQFF
TRBV24-1	TRBD2	TRBJ2-3	-	TGTGCCACCAGTGCAACTAGCGGGGGGCTGGCAGATACGCAGTATTTT	CATSATSGGLADTQYF
TRBV6-5	-	TRBJ1-5	-	TGTGCCAGCAGTTACAGGGGTAGCAATCAGCCCCAGCATTTT	CASSYRGSNQPQHF
TRBV24-1	TRBD1	TRBJ2-5	-	TGTGCCACCAGTGATTTGAAGACAGGGGGAGAGACCCAGTACTTC	CATSDLKTGGETQYF
TRBV6-5	-	TRBJ2-2	-	TGTGCCAGCAGTTACTTTAGCGGGAACACCGGGGAGCTGTTTTTT	CASSYFSGNTGELFF
TRBV7-3	TRBD2	TRBJ2-1	-	TGTGCCAGCAGCTTAACAGGCGGGGGGCCCACCCATAACTACAATGAGCAGTTCTTC	CASSLTGGGPTHNYNEQFF
TRBV19	-	TRBJ1-1	-	TGTGCCAGTAGGTTTGGCGGCACTGAAGCTTTCTTT	CASRFGGTEAFF
TRBV30	-	TRBJ1-2	once	TGTGCCTGGAACCCAACAGGAAGCTATGGCTACACCTTC	CAWNPTGSYGYTF
TRBV20-1	-	TRBJ2-5	-	TGCAGTGCTATCGTCCGAGAGACCCAGTACTTC	CSAIVRETQYF
TRBV5-1	-	TRBJ2-5	-	TGCGCCAGCAGGGGAGTGGAGACCCAGTACTTC	CASRGVETQYF
TRBV3-1/TRBV3-2	-	TRBJ1-3	-	TGTGCCAGCCGCCGCACGGGGGCAGGAAACACCATATATTTT	CASRRTGAGNTIYF
TRBV9	-	TRBJ1-2	-	TGTGCCAGCAGCTCCATGGGGGATAACTATGGCTACACCTTC	CASSSMGDNYGYTF
TRBV29-1	-	TRBJ2-3	-	TGCAGCGTGATCGCTCCTAGTACGACAGATACGCAGTATTTT	CSVIAPSTTDTQYF
TRBV11-3	TRBD1	TRBJ1-2	-	TGTGCCAGCAGCCCAAGGACAGGGCCGGATGGCTACACCTTC	CASSPRTGPDGYTF
TRBV5-4	-	TRBJ2-7	once	TGTGCCAGCAGCCGCCGAGGACCTTACGAGCAGTACTTC	CASSRRGPYEQYF
TRBV7-2	-	TRBJ1-6	-	TGTGCCAGCGCCGGTGGAGGCTCACCCCTCCACTTT	CASAGGGSPLHF
TRBV30	TRBD1	TRBJ1-1	-	TGTGCCTGGAGTGGGACAGGGATTGAAGAAGCTTTCTTT	CAWSGTGIEEAFF
TRBV6-2/TRBV6-3	TRBD1	TRBJ1-1	-	TGTGCCAGCAGTTCCCGGGACAGGGACACTGAAGCTTTCTTT	CASSSRDRDTEAFF
TRBV28	-	TRBJ1-5	-	TGTGCCAGCAGTTTATCTGGGGCGGGCAATCAGCCCCAGCATTTT	CASSLSGAGNQPQHF
TRBV9	-	TRBJ2-1	-	TGTGCCAGCAGCGTAGTGGGGACCCCCGACAATGAGCAGTTCTTC	CASSVVGTPDNEQFF
TRBV7-9	-	TRBJ2-1	-	TGTGCCAGCAGCTTCTGGACCCCGGGGGATGAGCAGTTCTTC	CASSFWTPGDEQFF
TRBV25-1	-	TRBJ1-2	once	TGTGCCAGCAGTTGGGGAGTTCAGGGCTACACCTTC	CASSWGVQGYTF
TRBV6-5	-	TRBJ2-5	-	TGTGCCAGCAGTTCCGGCCTACGGACCCAGTACTTC	CASSSGLRTQYF
TRBV4-2	-	TRBJ1-1	-	TGTGCCAGCAGCCAAGGGGGGCCGGGGACAAGGAACACTGAAGCTTTCTTT	CASSQGGPGTRNTEAFF
TRBV9	-	TRBJ2-6	-	TGTGCCAGCAATCGGGGACATGGGGCCAACGTCCTGACTTTC	CASNRGHGANVLTF
TRBV24-1	-	TRBJ1-2	once	TGTGCCACCAGCACAGGGTCGGGAGGCTACACCTTC	CATSTGSGGYTF
TRBV5-1	-	TRBJ2-2	-	TGCGCCAGCCCCCTGGCCGGGGAGCTGTTTTTT	CASPLAGELFF
TRBV18	TRBD2	TRBJ2-4	-	TGTGCCAGCTCACCCACTGGGGGGGGCAAAAACATTCAGTACTTC	CASSPTGGGKNIQYF
TRBV2	-	TRBJ2-1	-	TGTGCCAGCAAAGGAGGGAACTACAATGAGCAGTTCTTC	CASKGGNYNEQFF
TRBV30	TRBD2	TRBJ2-7	-	TGTGCCTGGTCGGGACTAACGGACCACGAGCAGTACTTC	CAWSGLTDHEQYF
TRBV7-9	TRBD1	TRBJ1-4	-	TGTGCCAGCACCCCGGGGGAGGCAGGGGGCGGTGAAAAACTGTTTTTT	CASTPGEAGGGEKLFF
TRBV18	-	TRBJ2-3	-	TGTGCCAGCTCACCACTGTCGGGACCTAGAGCAATGGATACGCAGTATTTT	CASSPLSGPRAMDTQYF
TRBV3-1/TRBV3-2	-	TRBJ1-1	-	TGTGCCAGCAGCCGCGTGAACACTGAAGCTTTCTTT	CASSRVNTEAFF
TRBV6-6	-	TRBJ2-3	-	TGTGCCAGCAGACCTAACAGGGTGTGGGGCACAGATACGCAGTATTTT	CASRPNRVWGTDTQYF
TRBV14	TRBD1	TRBJ1-4	-	TGTGCCAGCAGCCAAACAGGGGCTGGTGAAAAACTGTTTTTT	CASSQTGAGEKLFF
TRBV24-1	-	TRBJ1-2	-	TGTGCCACCAGTGCGCCAGGCACGGGCGGTAGTGGCTACACCTTC	CATSAPGTGGSGYTF
TRBV19	-	TRBJ1-3	-	TGTGCCACGGGAGTTCTCTCTGGAAACACCATATATTTT	CATGVLSGNTIYF
TRBV5-4	-	TRBJ1-2	-	TGTGCCAGCAGCTCCGGACTGGAGTTATATGGCTACACCTTC	CASSSGLELYGYTF
TRBV6-1	-	TRBJ1-4	-	TGTGCCAGCAGTGAAATCCTAGGAGCAACTAATGAAAAACTGTTTTTT	CASSEILGATNEKLFF
TRBV30	-	TRBJ1-1	-	TGTGCCTCTAAGGCAATCAGGGGGAACACTGAAGCTTTCTTT	CASKAIRGNTEAFF
TRBV7-2	-	TRBJ1-4	-	TGTGCCAGCAGCTTTAGTTTAAGAAATGAAAAACTGTTTTTT	CASSFSLRNEKLFF
TRBV24-1	TRBD1	TRBJ2-7	once	TGTGCCACCAGTGATTCCGGGACAGGTGGATCCTACGAGCAGTACTTC	CATSDSGTGGSYEQYF
TRBV18	-	TRBJ2-3	-	TGTGCCAGCTCGGACCAACAGGTTAGCACAGATACGCAGTATTTT	CASSDQQVSTDTQYF
TRBV4-1	-	TRBJ2-7	hyperexpanded	TGCGCCAGCAGCCAAACCGAGCTCAGGGGCTACGAGCAGTACTTC	CASSQTELRGYEQYF
TRBV18	-	TRBJ2-1	-	TGTGCCAGCTCACCCCTCAGCAATGAGCAGTTCTTC	CASSPLSNEQFF
TRBV5-4	-	TRBJ2-5	-	TGTGCCAGCAGCTTGCTTTCCGACGGGGAGACCCAGTACTTC	CASSLLSDGETQYF
TRBV6-1	-	TRBJ1-1	-	TGTGCCAGCAGTGAAGTATGGAACACTGAAGCTTTCTTT	CASSEVWNTEAFF